The next 27 T cell receptor beta chains were all read from a single sample in a study of identical twins (dated by TCRdb to 2015 to 2016). Receptors were amplified or captured by 5' RACE. Sequencing took place on an Illumina HiSeq 2000. TCRdb trimmed public reads at Q25 via fastp, called clones via MiXCR and kept in-frame beta chains. Rows are unified per CDR3 protein, each entry keeping the most common DNA and genes. The sample table shows about 530,000 distinct CDR3 sequences, and around 20% are seen once. Jointly, the top ten make up more than 0.4% of the sample. The data were also submitted as part of a second study, on yellow fever vaccine responses in identical twins.

Sequencing input: CD4+ T cells sorted from blood. Receptor source: a woman aged 18-30 years in good health.

The chain uses TRBV5-1 and TRBJ2-3; weak D call: TRBD2 (6 bases). The CDR3 spans 15 residues. V gave up 3 bases and J gave up 2 bases, with 13 bases separating them. Germline lookup yields CDR1 SGHRS and CDR2 YFSETQ. CDR3 DNA sequence: TGCGCCAGCAGCTCTTCTACTAGCATCACAGATACGCAGTATTTT. It encodes CASSSSTSITDTQYF.

V and J are TRBV12-3 or TRBV12-4 and TRBJ1-2, with D unresolved. The CDR3 is made up of 15 amino acids. V lost 3 bases, J lost 0 bases, and 11 bases lay in between. CDR3 amino acids: CASSFRATPNYGYTF. In nucleotides, the CDR3 is TGTGCCAGCAGTTTCAGAGCCACACCTAACTATGGCTACACCTTC.

The V call is TRBV15, the J call TRBJ2-3, with D perhaps TRBD1 (5 bases). Trimming removed 3 bases from V and 5 bases from J, with 15 bases in between. The CDR3 is made up of 15 amino acids. Germline CDR1 reads LNHNV; CDR2 reads YYDKDF (reference sequence). The CDR3: CATSRDKAQLDTQYF. The CDR3 DNA reads TGTGCCACCAGCAGGGACAAGGCCCAATTAGATACGCAGTATTTT.

Only a few counts were recorded for this clonotype. This rearrangement joins TRBV7-3 to TRBJ2-2; tentatively, D is TRBD1 (5 bases). The CDR3 covers 16 residues. Looked up from germline, CDR1 is SGHTA and CDR2 is FQGTGA. Between the trimmed V and J ends, which lost 5 bases and 6 bases, there was a span of 19 bases. In nucleotides, the CDR3 is TGTGCCAGCAGCGCAACAGGTCGCGGTAAACCCGGGGAGCTGTTTTTT. It encodes CASSATGRGKPGELFF. Full variable domain (rest looked up from reference TRBV7-3 and TRBJ2-2): GAGVSQTPSNKVTEKGKYVELRCDPISGHTALYWYRQSLGQGPEFLIYFQGTGAADDSGLPNDRFFAVRPEGSVSTLKIQRTERGDSAVYLCASSATGRGKPGELFFGEGSRLTVL.

In its sample, this clonotype was seen a few times. The J gene is TRBJ2-1, the V gene TRBV29-1, with 7 positions matching TRBD1. The germline V gene encodes CDR1 SQVTM and CDR2 ANQGSEA. This CDR3 has 14 residues. V was pared by 5 bases and J by 3 bases, with 7 bases of the junction left unmatched. CDR3 residues: CSVPGDRFYNEQFF. The CDR3 DNA follows: TGCAGCGTTCCCGGGGACAGATTCTACAATGAGCAGTTCTTC.

This clonotype was found a few times. CDR3 region: CASSLAFSEQFF. Written as DNA, the CDR3 is TGTGCCAGCAGTTTAGCGTTTAGTGAGCAGTTCTTC. The rearrangement uses TRBV12-3 or TRBV12-4 and TRBJ2-1; no reliable D call. CDR3 size: 12 residues. V gave up 0 bases and J gave up 9 bases, with 6 bases separating them.

This clonotype was seen only a few times. The CDR3: CASSEEGGRTDTQYF. The CDR3 DNA sequence: TGTGCCAGCAGCGAGGAGGGAGGGCGAACAGATACGCAGTATTTT. This chain uses TRBV9 with TRBJ2-3; 7 bases align to TRBD2. The CDR3 loop spans 15 amino acids. The trim removed 3 bases at V and 3 bases at J, leaving 7 bases unmatched. CDR1 is SGDLS and CDR2 is YYNGEE in the germline V gene.

This clonotype has only a few counts. The rearrangement uses TRBV7-7 and TRBJ2-2; D tentatively reads TRBD1 or TRBD2 (5 bases each). Trimming stripped 1 base from V and 2 bases from J, with 14 bases between. CDR3 length: 17 amino acids. Per germline, CDR1 SSHAT and CDR2 FNYEAQ (reference sequence). In nucleotides, the CDR3 is TGTGCCAGCAGCTTAGTGGGGGATAGCGTTAACACCGGGGAGCTGTTTTTT. Translating gives CASSLVGDSVNTGELFF.

This clonotype came up many times. This rearrangement joins TRBV12-3 or TRBV12-4 to TRBJ2-7; a possible D gene is TRBD2 (5 bases). The CDR3 is 12 residues long. With 5 bases removed from V and 2 bases from J, the gap between germline ends came to 7 bases. The CDR3 loop is CASSLGTYEQYF. CDR3 bases: TGTGCCAGCAGTCTCGGGACCTACGAGCAGTACTTC.

The rearrangement joins TRBV6-4 to TRBJ2-1, with TRBD1 matching over 11 bases. CDR1 and CDR2 (germline): MRHNA, SNTAGT. The CDR3 has 15 residues. The ends lost 6 bases at V and 3 bases at J; junction bases unmatched: 4. The CDR3 DNA sequence: TGTGCCAGCAGCCCGGGACAGGGGGTCTACAATGAGCAGTTCTTC. Encoded protein: CASSPGQGVYNEQFF.

Of note for this clonotype: A junction end diverges from the germline sequence, so it may reflect a read error. V usage is TRBV3-1 and J usage is TRBJ2-4; D possibly uses TRBD1 or TRBD2 (5 bases each). The germline V gene encodes CDR1 LGHDT and CDR2 YNNKEL (reference sequence). The length of the CDR3 is 15 residues. In DNA, the CDR3 is TGTGCCAGCACCCAAGTTTGGGGGAAGGGGAACATTCAGTACTTC. Its translation: CASTQVWGKGNIQYF.

The gene calls are TRBV20-1 and TRBJ2-2; 7 bases match TRBD2. Germline loops: CDR1 DFQATT, CDR2 SNEGSKA (reference sequence). CDR3 size: 13 residues. This CDR3 is CRAHRGDTGELFF. CDR3 nucleotides: TGCAGAGCCCATCGGGGGGACACCGGGGAGCTGTTTTTT.

This clonotype has just a few counts. The V gene is TRBV18, the J gene TRBJ2-1; D call uncertain. V was trimmed by 0 bases and J by 0 bases, leaving 9 bases between them. Germline V gene lookup returns CDR1 KGHSH and CDR2 LQKENI. The CDR3 is made up of 16 amino acids. CDR3 coding DNA: TGTGCCAGCTCACCACCGGTTACGGGCTCCTACAATGAGCAGTTCTTC. It specifies CASSPPVTGSYNEQFF.

This clonotype was observed a few times. This chain joins TRBV24-1 and TRBJ2-1; TRBD2 agrees at 9 bases. The germline V gene has CDR1 KGHDR and CDR2 SFDVKD. J gave up 0 bases and V 4 bases, and 6 bases lay outside the gene matches. The CDR3 spans 17 residues. DNA of the CDR3: TGTGCCACCAGTGAGACTAGCGGACTCAGCTCCTACAATGAGCAGTTCTTC. Translating gives CATSETSGLSSYNEQFF.

The chain employs TRBV5-1 and TRBJ2-1; 10 nucleotides match TRBD2. V lost 5 bases and J lost 7; bases outside the gene matches: 3. CDR1 SGHRS and CDR2 YFSETQ come from the germline V gene. The CDR3 spans 13 residues. CDR3 in amino acids: CASRASGGNEQFF. The CDR3 DNA follows: TGCGCCAGCAGGGCTAGCGGGGGTAATGAGCAGTTCTTC.

The rearrangement joins TRBV28 to TRBJ1-5; 7 nucleotides align to TRBD1. The V gene end was trimmed by 6 bases and the J gene end by 6 bases; junction bases not matched to a gene: 8. The germline V gene has CDR1 MDHEN and CDR2 SYDVKM. The CDR3 runs 14 residues. This chain's CDR3 is CASRPTGQGQPQHF. As DNA, the CDR3 is TGTGCCAGCAGACCGACAGGGCAGGGTCAGCCCCAGCATTTT.

Only a few counts were recorded for this clonotype. V usage is TRBV6-1 and J usage is TRBJ2-3; 7 positions match TRBD2. With V trimmed by 5 bases and J by 3 bases, 14 bases remained unmatched. Germline CDR1 is MNHNS and CDR2 is SASEGT. The CDR3 consists of 17 residues. The CDR3 coding sequence is TGTGCCAGCAGTAAACTCCGGAGCGGGGATAAGACAGATACGCAGTATTTT. Amino acids: CASSKLRSGDKTDTQYF.

This chain connects TRBV5-1 to TRBJ2-7, with D possibly TRBD1 on 5 matching bases. The CDR3 length is 14 residues. Germline loops: CDR1 SGHRS, CDR2 YFSETQ. V shed 6 bases and J shed 5 bases, with 18 bases lying between them. DNA of the CDR3: TGCGCCAGCACCCCCGGGCAGGGTTTCAACGAGCAGTACTTC. This codes for CASTPGQGFNEQYF.

This clonotype has just a few counts. J is TRBJ1-5 and V is TRBV29-1; D gene uncertain. The CDR3 has 16 residues. Germline lookup yields CDR1 SQVTM and CDR2 ANQGSEA. The V end lost 0 bases, the J end lost 0 bases, and 12 bases lay between the germline ends. CDR3 coding DNA: TGCAGCGTTGAAGATCGGCAGCCTTATAGCAATCAGCCCCAGCATTTT. Its protein is CSVEDRQPYSNQPQHF.

This clonotype was seen only a few times. The chain carries TRBV6-5 and TRBJ1-4; TRBD1 agrees at 7 bases. This CDR3 spans 15 amino acids. Trimming at V came to 0 bases and at J to 7 bases, leaving 5 bases not matched to a gene. Germline V lookup: CDR1 MNHEY, CDR2 SVGAGI. CDR3 bases: TGTGCCAGCAGTTACTCCGGCAGGGGGATTGAAAAACTGTTTTTT. Protein product: CASSYSGRGIEKLFF.

Only a few counts were recorded for this clonotype. The rearrangement uses TRBV27 and TRBJ2-1, with 8 bases matching TRBD2. Trimming removed 3 bases from V and 7 bases from J; junction bases left unmatched: 8. CDR1 and CDR2 (germline): MNHEY, SMNVEV (reference sequence). The CDR3 consists of 15 residues. The CDR3 DNA follows: TGTGCCAGCAGTTTGGGCTTTAGCGGGGTAAATGAGCAGTTCTTC. It is translated as CASSLGFSGVNEQFF.

The chain recombines TRBV2 with TRBJ2-3, with 8 bases identical to TRBD1. V was clipped by 7 bases and J by 6 bases; unmatched bases: 12. The CDR3 extends over 15 amino acids. Per germline, CDR1 SNHLY and CDR2 FYNNEI. The CDR3 loop is CASNLGQGIRDTQYF. In DNA, the CDR3 is TGTGCCAGCAACCTAGGACAGGGAATTCGGGATACGCAGTATTTT. The entire variable domain, with the rest obtained from reference TRBV2 and TRBJ2-3, is as follows: EPEVTQTPSHQVTQMGQEVILRCVPISNHLYFYWYRQILGQKVEFLVSFYNNEISEKSEIFDDQFSVERPDGSNFTLKIRSTKLEDSAMYFCASNLGQGIRDTQYFGPGTRLTVL.

The chain is built from TRBV28 and TRBJ2-7; D is uncertain. V lost 5 bases and J 4 bases, leaving 12 bases between the germline ends. Germline V gene data show CDR1 as MDHEN and CDR2 as SYDVKM. This CDR3 is 13 amino acids long. The CDR3 DNA follows: TGTGCCAGCAGTACACAGAAATCTTACGAGCAGTACGTC. Amino acid sequence: CASSTQKSYEQYV.

In this sample, this clonotype turned up a few times. The chain has TRBV7-8 and TRBJ1-1; D gene unclear. Trimming left V 1 base short and J 0 bases short, with 6 bases between. The CDR3 is 14 residues long. Germline CDR1 reads SGHVS; CDR2 reads FQNEAQ. DNA of the CDR3: TGTGCCAGCAGCTTAGTACGGATGAACACTGAAGCTTTCTTT. Protein sequence: CASSLVRMNTEAFF.

The chain recombines TRBV10-3 with TRBJ2-1; 8 bases fit TRBD2. Per the germline V gene, CDR1 is ENHRY and CDR2 is SYGVKD. There are 16 residues in the CDR3. Trimming cost V 4 bases and J 7 bases; bases outside gene matches: 12. CDR3 sequence: CAISGSGTTTGNEQFF. The CDR3 nucleotides are TGTGCCATCAGTGGTAGCGGGACAACTACGGGGAATGAGCAGTTCTTC.

This clonotype was seen more than once but under ten times. This sequence joins TRBV7-8 and TRBJ2-3; D is unresolved. The CDR3 is 12 amino acids. The V gene lost 8 bases and the J gene lost 10 bases, with 16 bases spanning the gap. Per the germline V gene, CDR1 is SGHVS and CDR2 is FQNEAQ. The DNA of the CDR3 is TGTGCCAGCGGGGATTTGGCCCTTCCGCAGTATTTT. Its translation: CASGDLALPQYF.

This clonotype was seen only a few times. The chain recombines TRBV24-1 with TRBJ2-7; D is perhaps TRBD1 (6 bases). The CDR3 spans 14 residues. Trimming cost V 4 bases and J 5 bases, with 14 bases left between them. Germline V gene data show CDR1 as KGHDR and CDR2 as SFDVKD. CDR3 sequence reads: CATSDSGVPNEQYF. For the CDR3, the DNA is TGTGCCACCAGTGACTCAGGGGTGCCCAACGAGCAGTACTTC.